This is a list of T cell receptor beta chains from one sample in a study of shared clonotypes between healthy human individuals. Repertoires were generated with immunoSEQ multiplex PCR, while TCRdb's copy carries only in-frame clones and drops some. The sample consists of some 650,000 clones, approximately 97% of them appearing once. The sequenced sample was naive CD4+ T cells sorted from blood. The receptors shown here come from a woman between 25 and 40 years old in good health. CDR3s include the opening cysteine and the closing phenylalanine or tryptophan. Each record gives: clone size, V gene, D gene, J gene, CDR3 DNA, CDR3 protein. D genes are given only for firm matches. Size is stated for part of the rows, as once, few or many counts, or as a class when the clone is expanded.

abundance: NA
v_gene: TRBV6-1
d_gene: NA
j_gene: TRBJ2-7
CDR3nt: TGTGCCAGCAGTACCTGGGACGTCTCCTACGAGCAGTACTTC
CDR3aa: CASSTWDVSYEQYF

abundance: NA
v_gene: TRBV10-1
d_gene: NA
j_gene: TRBJ1-5
CDR3nt: TGCGCCAGCAGTTCAGGGAGCAATCAGCCCCAGCATTTT
CDR3aa: CASSSGSNQPQHF

abundance: NA
v_gene: TRBV6-5
d_gene: NA
j_gene: TRBJ1-1
CDR3nt: TGTGCCAGCAGCGGTCTACTCGGGTGGGACACTGAAGCTTTCTTT
CDR3aa: CASSGLLGWDTEAFF

abundance: once
v_gene: TRBV4-1
d_gene: NA
j_gene: TRBJ1-4
CDR3nt: TGCGCCAGCAGCCAAGTCACGGGGACTAATGAAAAACTGTTTTTT
CDR3aa: CASSQVTGTNEKLFF

abundance: NA
v_gene: TRBV6-5
d_gene: TRBD1
j_gene: TRBJ2-7
CDR3nt: TGTGCCAGCAGGACCGGGACAGGTCCCTACGAGCAGTACTTC
CDR3aa: CASRTGTGPYEQYF

abundance: NA
v_gene: TRBV5-8
d_gene: NA
j_gene: TRBJ1-1
CDR3nt: TGTGCCAGCAGCCTTGAACGGGACCTTTACACTGAAGCTTTCTTT
CDR3aa: CASSLERDLYTEAFF

abundance: NA
v_gene: TRBV7-9
d_gene: NA
j_gene: TRBJ2-3
CDR3nt: TGTGCCAGCAGCCCTAGCGCGCGGTTGGATACGCAGTATTTT
CDR3aa: CASSPSARLDTQYF

abundance: NA
v_gene: TRBV10-3
d_gene: NA
j_gene: TRBJ1-5
CDR3nt: TGTGCCATCAGAACAGCTTATAGCAATCAGCCCCAGCATTTT
CDR3aa: CAIRTAYSNQPQHF

abundance: NA
v_gene: TRBV19
d_gene: NA
j_gene: TRBJ2-2
CDR3nt: TGTGCCAGTAGTCTCAGGCCGGGTCGGGCCGGGGAGCTGTTTTTT
CDR3aa: CASSLRPGRAGELFF

abundance: NA
v_gene: TRBV5-1
d_gene: TRBD1
j_gene: TRBJ1-3
CDR3nt: TGCGCCAGCAGCCAAGGGACAGAAGGAAACACCATATATTTT
CDR3aa: CASSQGTEGNTIYF

abundance: NA
v_gene: TRBV11-2
d_gene: TRBD2
j_gene: TRBJ2-3
CDR3nt: TGTGCCAGCAGCTTAAGACAGGGGCCTAGCGGGGGGCAGGGTACGCAGTATTTT
CDR3aa: CASSLRQGPSGGQGTQYF

abundance: NA
v_gene: TRBV18
d_gene: TRBD1
j_gene: TRBJ1-4
CDR3nt: TGTGCCACCAAACCGGGACAGGGTAATGAAAAACTGTTTTTT
CDR3aa: CATKPGQGNEKLFF

abundance: NA
v_gene: TRBV6-1
d_gene: NA
j_gene: TRBJ2-5
CDR3nt: TGTGCCAGCATCGAAGGGGGAACCAAAGAGACCCAGTACTTC
CDR3aa: CASIEGGTKETQYF

abundance: NA
v_gene: TRBV29-1
d_gene: NA
j_gene: TRBJ2-3
CDR3nt: TGCAGCGTTGGGGACTTGGGGTCTGGCACAGATACGCAGTATTTT
CDR3aa: CSVGDLGSGTDTQYF

abundance: NA
v_gene: TRBV2
d_gene: NA
j_gene: TRBJ1-2
CDR3nt: TGTGCCAGCAGATCCAGTGGCGGCTACACCTTC
CDR3aa: CASRSSGGYTF

abundance: NA
v_gene: TRBV5-4
d_gene: TRBD2
j_gene: TRBJ2-1
CDR3nt: TGTGCCAGCAGCTCCGGACTAGCGGGGAGGAATGAACAGTTCTTC
CDR3aa: CASSSGLAGRNEQFF

abundance: NA
v_gene: TRBV19
d_gene: NA
j_gene: TRBJ2-3
CDR3nt: TGTGCCAGTAGTATAGGGCTCTCCACAGATACGCAGTATTTT
CDR3aa: CASSIGLSTDTQYF

abundance: once
v_gene: TRBV27
d_gene: TRBD2
j_gene: TRBJ2-2
CDR3nt: TGTGCCAGCAGTGCAAGCCGGGGGGGGCGCCCAGGGGAGCTGTTTTTT
CDR3aa: CASSASRGGRPGELFF

abundance: NA
v_gene: TRBV9
d_gene: TRBD2
j_gene: TRBJ2-1
CDR3nt: TGTGCCAGCAGGACAAGCGGGAGCTCCTACAATGAGCAGTTCTTC
CDR3aa: CASRTSGSSYNEQFF

abundance: NA
v_gene: TRBV28
d_gene: NA
j_gene: TRBJ1-5
CDR3nt: TGTGCCAGCAGTATGACAGGTAATAGCAATCAGCCCCAGCATTTT
CDR3aa: CASSMTGNSNQPQHF

abundance: NA
v_gene: TRBV5-8
d_gene: NA
j_gene: TRBJ1-4
CDR3nt: TGTGCCAGCAGCGCGGCAGGGTATAATGAAAAACTGTTTTTT
CDR3aa: CASSAAGYNEKLFF

abundance: NA
v_gene: TRBV6-1
d_gene: NA
j_gene: TRBJ2-5
CDR3nt: TGTGCCAGCAGTGACCCCGGTAGGGAGACCCAGTACTTC
CDR3aa: CASSDPGRETQYF

abundance: NA
v_gene: TRBV19
d_gene: TRBD2
j_gene: TRBJ2-3
CDR3nt: TGTGCCAGTAGTGGTAGCGGGAGTAAGTATACGCAGTATTTT
CDR3aa: CASSGSGSKYTQYF

abundance: NA
v_gene: TRBV4-1
d_gene: TRBD1
j_gene: TRBJ1-5
CDR3nt: TGCGCCAGCAGCCAAGATAGGACAGGGAGCAATCAGCCCCAGCATTTT
CDR3aa: CASSQDRTGSNQPQHF

abundance: NA
v_gene: TRBV18
d_gene: NA
j_gene: TRBJ2-5
CDR3nt: TGTGCCAGCTCACCAGACAGTCAAGAGACCCAGTACTTC
CDR3aa: CASSPDSQETQYF

abundance: NA
v_gene: TRBV5-4
d_gene: TRBD1
j_gene: TRBJ1-1
CDR3nt: TGTGTCAAAGCGGAGGGACAGAAGGACACTGAAGCTTTCTTT
CDR3aa: CVKAEGQKDTEAFF

abundance: NA
v_gene: TRBV6-1
d_gene: TRBD2
j_gene: TRBJ2-1
CDR3nt: TGTGCCAGCAGTCAGGAACTAGCGGGGTCTTTTGAGCAGTTCTTC
CDR3aa: CASSQELAGSFEQFF

abundance: NA
v_gene: TRBV5-1
d_gene: TRBD1
j_gene: TRBJ1-4
CDR3nt: TGCGCCAGCAGGGGACAGCCGAACTCAAATGAAAAACTGTTTTTT
CDR3aa: CASRGQPNSNEKLFF

abundance: NA
v_gene: TRBV5-1
d_gene: NA
j_gene: TRBJ1-3
CDR3nt: TGCGCCAGCAGCGGGGGTAGGAGCCCTGGAAACACCATATATTTT
CDR3aa: CASSGGRSPGNTIYF

abundance: NA
v_gene: TRBV19
d_gene: NA
j_gene: TRBJ2-3
CDR3nt: TGTGCCAGTAGTTCCCGGCGGGGGACAAGCACAGATACGCAGTATTTT
CDR3aa: CASSSRRGTSTDTQYF

abundance: NA
v_gene: TRBV9
d_gene: NA
j_gene: TRBJ1-2
CDR3nt: TGTGCCAGCAGCCAAGCGACGGATGGCTACACCTTC
CDR3aa: CASSQATDGYTF

abundance: NA
v_gene: TRBV28
d_gene: TRBD1
j_gene: TRBJ2-7
CDR3nt: TGTGCCAGCAGCTTTAACGGACAGGGGCTACACGAGCAGTACTTC
CDR3aa: CASSFNGQGLHEQYF

abundance: NA
v_gene: TRBV7-9
d_gene: NA
j_gene: TRBJ1-2
CDR3nt: TGTGCCAGCAGCTTCCTGGGGAGTTCGGAGGATGGCTACACCTTC
CDR3aa: CASSFLGSSEDGYTF

abundance: NA
v_gene: TRBV6-1
d_gene: NA
j_gene: TRBJ1-5
CDR3nt: TGTGCCAGCAGTACAGCAAAGGCGGAGAATCAGCCCCAGCATTTT
CDR3aa: CASSTAKAENQPQHF

abundance: NA
v_gene: TRBV4-1
d_gene: NA
j_gene: TRBJ1-2
CDR3nt: TGCGCCAGCAGCCAGGGGGTTGGGGGGCCAAGGGTCTATGGCTACACCTTC
CDR3aa: CASSQGVGGPRVYGYTF

abundance: NA
v_gene: TRBV27
d_gene: NA
j_gene: TRBJ1-2
CDR3nt: TGTGCCAGCAGTCCCCGCGGCCTTCTCGGCGGCTACACCTTC
CDR3aa: CASSPRGLLGGYTF

abundance: NA
v_gene: TRBV6-6
d_gene: NA
j_gene: TRBJ2-2
CDR3nt: TGTGCCAGCAGGACGGGACCGAACACCGGGGAGCTGTTTTTT
CDR3aa: CASRTGPNTGELFF

abundance: once
v_gene: TRBV5-1
d_gene: NA
j_gene: TRBJ1-4
CDR3nt: TGCGCCAGCGCACCGCCGCTTCAGGGAGGAACTAATGAAAAACTGTTTTTT
CDR3aa: CASAPPLQGGTNEKLFF

abundance: NA
v_gene: TRBV7-9
d_gene: NA
j_gene: TRBJ2-3
CDR3nt: TGTGCCAGCGCGAGCACAGATACGCAGTATTTT
CDR3aa: CASASTDTQYF

abundance: once
v_gene: TRBV9
d_gene: TRBD2
j_gene: TRBJ2-2
CDR3nt: TGTGCCAGCAGCGTGACTAGCGGAACCGGGGAGCTGTTTTTT
CDR3aa: CASSVTSGTGELFF

abundance: NA
v_gene: TRBV27
d_gene: TRBD2
j_gene: TRBJ2-5
CDR3nt: TGTGCCAGCAGTTTACTAGGGACTAGCGGGAGGGCCCAAGAGACCCAGTACTTC
CDR3aa: CASSLLGTSGRAQETQYF

abundance: NA
v_gene: TRBV6-1
d_gene: NA
j_gene: TRBJ2-4
CDR3nt: TGTGCCAGCAGTGAAGGTGGGGGCATTCAGTACTTC
CDR3aa: CASSEGGGIQYF

abundance: NA
v_gene: TRBV28
d_gene: NA
j_gene: TRBJ2-1
CDR3nt: TGTGCCAGCAGATATAGCGGAGGATTCACCTACAATGAGCAGTTCTTC
CDR3aa: CASRYSGGFTYNEQFF

abundance: NA
v_gene: TRBV5-1
d_gene: NA
j_gene: TRBJ2-7
CDR3nt: TGCGCCAGCAGCTTAGTTGGGGAATTGATTGAGGAGCAGTACTTC
CDR3aa: CASSLVGELIEEQYF

abundance: NA
v_gene: TRBV6-1
d_gene: NA
j_gene: TRBJ2-6
CDR3nt: TGTGCCAGCAGTGGAGGAAGCTCTGGGGCCAACGTCCTGACTTTC
CDR3aa: CASSGGSSGANVLTF

abundance: NA
v_gene: TRBV10-3
d_gene: NA
j_gene: TRBJ2-5
CDR3nt: TGTGCCATCAGTGAGAGGGTGGGGGCGACAGAGACCCAGTACTTC
CDR3aa: CAISERVGATETQYF

abundance: NA
v_gene: TRBV27
d_gene: NA
j_gene: TRBJ1-5
CDR3nt: TGTGCCAGCAGTTTACGAGGAGGGGGCAATCAGCCCCAGCATTTT
CDR3aa: CASSLRGGGNQPQHF

abundance: NA
v_gene: TRBV5-1
d_gene: TRBD2
j_gene: TRBJ2-7
CDR3nt: TGCGCCAGCAGCTTGAGGCTAGCGGGCTCCTCCGAGCAGTACTTC
CDR3aa: CASSLRLAGSSEQYF

abundance: NA
v_gene: TRBV4-2
d_gene: TRBD1
j_gene: TRBJ2-7
CDR3nt: TGTGCCAGCAGCCAAGATATCCTCGTGACAGGGGTTTGGGAGCAGTACTTC
CDR3aa: CASSQDILVTGVWEQYF

abundance: NA
v_gene: TRBV6-1
d_gene: TRBD2
j_gene: TRBJ2-5
CDR3nt: TGTGCCAGCAGTGGCCGGGAGGGGTTAGGGGAGACCCAGTACTTC
CDR3aa: CASSGREGLGETQYF

abundance: NA
v_gene: TRBV5-1
d_gene: TRBD2
j_gene: TRBJ2-5
CDR3nt: TGCGCCAGCAGCCCGGGGACTAGCGGGAAGCAAGAGACCCAGTACTTC
CDR3aa: CASSPGTSGKQETQYF

abundance: NA
v_gene: TRBV27
d_gene: NA
j_gene: TRBJ1-5
CDR3nt: TGTGCCAGCAGTTTGTCCCCGACAGGTTCAAATCAGCCCCAGCATTTT
CDR3aa: CASSLSPTGSNQPQHF

abundance: NA
v_gene: TRBV4-1
d_gene: NA
j_gene: TRBJ2-1
CDR3nt: TGCGCCAGCAGCCAAGATGGGACTTCTCGTTTGAACAATGAGCAGTTCTTC
CDR3aa: CASSQDGTSRLNNEQFF

abundance: once
v_gene: TRBV9
d_gene: NA
j_gene: TRBJ2-5
CDR3nt: TGTGCCAGCAGCGTAGACCCCGGAAGGGAGACCCAGTACTTC
CDR3aa: CASSVDPGRETQYF

abundance: NA
v_gene: TRBV5-4
d_gene: TRBD1
j_gene: TRBJ2-4
CDR3nt: TGTGCCAGCAGCGACCCGGGACAGGGCATCATTCAGTACTTC
CDR3aa: CASSDPGQGIIQYF

abundance: NA
v_gene: TRBV4-1
d_gene: TRBD2
j_gene: TRBJ2-1
CDR3nt: TGCGCCAGCAGCCAAATCGGCGCCGCTAGCGGATCGTACAATGAGCAGTTCTTC
CDR3aa: CASSQIGAASGSYNEQFF

abundance: NA
v_gene: TRBV18
d_gene: TRBD2
j_gene: TRBJ2-7
CDR3nt: TGTGCCAGCTCACCGGGACTACCTTCGACCTACGAGCAGTACTTC
CDR3aa: CASSPGLPSTYEQYF